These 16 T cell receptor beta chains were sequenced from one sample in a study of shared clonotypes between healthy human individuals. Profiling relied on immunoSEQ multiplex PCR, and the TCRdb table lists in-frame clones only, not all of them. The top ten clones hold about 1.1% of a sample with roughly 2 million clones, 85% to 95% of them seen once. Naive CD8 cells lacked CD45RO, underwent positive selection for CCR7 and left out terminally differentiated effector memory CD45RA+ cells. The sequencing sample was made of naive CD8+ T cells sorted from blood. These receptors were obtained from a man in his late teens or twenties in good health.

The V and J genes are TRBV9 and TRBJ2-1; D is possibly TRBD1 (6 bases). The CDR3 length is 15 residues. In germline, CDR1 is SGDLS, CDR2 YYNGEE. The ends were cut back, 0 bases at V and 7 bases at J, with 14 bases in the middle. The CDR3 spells CASSVGGGVRNEQFF. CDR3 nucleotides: TGTGCCAGCAGCGTAGGAGGGGGAGTGCGTAATGAGCAGTTCTTC. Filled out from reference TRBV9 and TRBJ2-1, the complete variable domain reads DSGVTQTPKHLITATGQRVTLRCSPRSGDLSVYWYQQSLDQGLQFLIQYYNGEERAKGNILERFSAQQFPDLHSELNLSSLELGDSALYFCASSVGGGVRNEQFFGPGTRLTVL.

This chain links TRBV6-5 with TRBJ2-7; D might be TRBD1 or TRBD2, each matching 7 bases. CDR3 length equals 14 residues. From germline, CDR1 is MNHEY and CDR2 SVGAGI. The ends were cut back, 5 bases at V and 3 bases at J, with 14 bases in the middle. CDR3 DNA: TGTGCCAGCAGTACCCAGGGGGGGGTCTACGAGCAGTACTTC. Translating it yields CASSTQGGVYEQYF.

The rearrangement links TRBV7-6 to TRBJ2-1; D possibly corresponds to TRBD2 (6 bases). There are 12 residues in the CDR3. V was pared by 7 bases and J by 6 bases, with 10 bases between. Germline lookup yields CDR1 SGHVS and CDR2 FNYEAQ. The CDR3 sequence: CASTSGVNEQFF. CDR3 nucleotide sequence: TGTGCCAGCACCTCGGGAGTCAATGAGCAGTTCTTC.

The CDR3 DNA follows: TGTGCCAGCAGCTTAGCCGGGATTCGACCTAGTTACAATGAGCAGTTCTTC. Its translation is CASSLAGIRPSYNEQFF. This chain links TRBV7-2 with TRBJ2-1; TRBD2 might be the D (5 bases). The CDR3 is 17 residues long. Germline V CDR1 and CDR2: SGHTA, FQGNSA. Trimming pared 0 bases from V and 4 bases from J, leaving 16 bases between.

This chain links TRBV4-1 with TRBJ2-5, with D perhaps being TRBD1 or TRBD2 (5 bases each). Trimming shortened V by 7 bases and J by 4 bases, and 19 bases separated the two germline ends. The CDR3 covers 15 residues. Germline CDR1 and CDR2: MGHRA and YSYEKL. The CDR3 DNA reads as TGCGCCAGCACCCCAGAGGGGAGTGTCGCAGAGACCCAGTACTTC. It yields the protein CASTPEGSVAETQYF.

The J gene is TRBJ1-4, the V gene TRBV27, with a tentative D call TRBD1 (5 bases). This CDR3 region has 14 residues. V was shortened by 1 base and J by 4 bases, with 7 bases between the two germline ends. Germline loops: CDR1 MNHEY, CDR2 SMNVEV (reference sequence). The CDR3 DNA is TGTGCCAGCAGTTTATGGGACGGTAATGAAAAACTGTTTTTT. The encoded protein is CASSLWDGNEKLFF.

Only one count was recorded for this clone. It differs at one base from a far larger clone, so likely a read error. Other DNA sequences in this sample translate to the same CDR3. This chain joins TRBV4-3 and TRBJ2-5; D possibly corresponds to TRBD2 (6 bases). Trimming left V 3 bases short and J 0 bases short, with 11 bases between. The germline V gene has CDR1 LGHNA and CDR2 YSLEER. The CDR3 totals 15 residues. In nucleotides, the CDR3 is TGCGCCAGCAGCCAGGGGAGCGGGTACCAAGAGACCCAGTACTTC. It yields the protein CASSQGSGYQETQYF.

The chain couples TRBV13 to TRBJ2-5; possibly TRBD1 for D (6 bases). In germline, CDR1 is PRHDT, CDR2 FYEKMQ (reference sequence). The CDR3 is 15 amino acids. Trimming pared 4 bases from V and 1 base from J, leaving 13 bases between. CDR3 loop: CASSSTGTLQETQYF. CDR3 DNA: TGTGCCAGCAGCTCCACGGGGACACTCCAAGAGACCCAGTACTTC.

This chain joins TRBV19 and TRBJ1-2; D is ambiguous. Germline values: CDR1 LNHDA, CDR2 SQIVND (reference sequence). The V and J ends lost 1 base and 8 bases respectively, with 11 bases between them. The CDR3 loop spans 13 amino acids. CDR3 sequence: CASSIAGYLGYTF. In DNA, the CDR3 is TGTGCCAGTAGTATAGCAGGTTACTTGGGCTACACCTTC.

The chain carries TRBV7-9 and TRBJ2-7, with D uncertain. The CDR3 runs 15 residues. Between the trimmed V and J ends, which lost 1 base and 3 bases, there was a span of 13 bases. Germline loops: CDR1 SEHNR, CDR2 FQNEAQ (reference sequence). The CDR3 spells CASSLGPSEIYEQYF. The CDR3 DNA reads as TGTGCCAGCAGCTTAGGTCCCAGTGAGATCTACGAGCAGTACTTC.

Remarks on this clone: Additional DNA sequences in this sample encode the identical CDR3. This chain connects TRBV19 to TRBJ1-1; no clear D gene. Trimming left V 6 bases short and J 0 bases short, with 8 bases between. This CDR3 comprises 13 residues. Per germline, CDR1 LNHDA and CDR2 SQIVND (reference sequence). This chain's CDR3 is CASSSTVNTEAFF. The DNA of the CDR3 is TGTGCCAGTAGCTCGACGGTGAACACTGAAGCTTTCTTT.

CDR3 sequence reads: CASVGQTNTEAFF. CDR3 DNA: TGTGCCAGCGTAGGACAGACGAACACTGAAGCTTTCTTT. The genes are TRBV9 and TRBJ1-1; perhaps TRBD1 as D (6 bases). Germline CDR1 is SGDLS and CDR2 is YYNGEE. Deletions cut 7 bases from V and 1 base from J, with 11 bases between. The CDR3 has 13 amino acids.

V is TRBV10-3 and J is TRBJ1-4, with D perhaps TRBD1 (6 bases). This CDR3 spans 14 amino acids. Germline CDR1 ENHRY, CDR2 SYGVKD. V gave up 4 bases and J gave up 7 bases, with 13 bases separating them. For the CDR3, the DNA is TGTGCCATCAGTGGAACAGGGAACTCTGAAAAACTGTTTTTT. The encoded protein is CAISGTGNSEKLFF.

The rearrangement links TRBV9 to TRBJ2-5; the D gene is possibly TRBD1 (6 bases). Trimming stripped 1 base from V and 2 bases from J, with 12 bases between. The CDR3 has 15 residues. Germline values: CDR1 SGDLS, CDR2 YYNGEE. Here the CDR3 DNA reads TGTGCCAGCAGCGTACAGGGGCGCGGACAAGAGACCCAGTACTTC. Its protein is CASSVQGRGQETQYF.

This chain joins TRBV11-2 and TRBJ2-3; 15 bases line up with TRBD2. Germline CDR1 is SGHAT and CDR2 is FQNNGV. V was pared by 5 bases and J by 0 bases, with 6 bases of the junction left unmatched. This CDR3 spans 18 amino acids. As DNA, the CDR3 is TGTGCCAGCAGCCGGACTAGCGGGGGGGCCACTAGCACAGATACGCAGTATTTT. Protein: CASSRTSGGATSTDTQYF.

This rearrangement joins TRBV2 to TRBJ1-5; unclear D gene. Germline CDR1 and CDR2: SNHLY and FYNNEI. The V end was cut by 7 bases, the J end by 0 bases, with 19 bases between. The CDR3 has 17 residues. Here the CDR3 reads CASNSGETVYSNQPQHF. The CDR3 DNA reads TGTGCCAGCAACTCCGGCGAAACAGTTTATAGCAATCAGCCCCAGCATTTT.